This entry lists 3 T cell receptor beta chains sequenced from one sample in a study of HIV-infected children after antiretroviral therapy interruption. Treatment in this sample: PENTA 11 planned treatment interruption arm or continuous ART arm. A 3' RACE protocol on RNA, with unique molecular identifiers, produced the TCR library. Using its own MiXCR run on the 3' RACE reads, TCRdb lists one record per CDR3 protein. The sample consists of about 14,000 distinct CDR3 sequences, about 3% of them appearing once. This sample comprised CD45RO+ CD8+ T cells from PBMCs, pooled from several time points, obtained from a donor given antiretroviral therapy, either interrupted or continuous. The subset: memory CD8+ CD45RO+ CD45RA- T cells. The receptors originated from a pool of human donors with HIV.

The V call is TRBV7-3, the J call TRBJ2-6; D is undetermined. The CDR3 extends over 16 amino acids. V was clipped by 0 bases and J by 0 bases, with 6 bases between them. The germline CDR1 and CDR2 sequences are SGHTA and FQGTGA. The CDR3 DNA sequence: TGTGCCAGCAGCTTAACGGCGAGCTCTGGGGCCAACGTCCTGACTTTC. Its protein is CASSLTASSGANVLTF.

This sequence joins TRBV4-2 and TRBJ2-7, with unresolved D. CDR1 is LGHNA, CDR2 YNFKEQ, per germline. The V and J ends lost 0 bases and 3 bases respectively, with 9 bases between them. This CDR3 spans 14 amino acids. The CDR3 coding sequence is TGTGCCAGCAGCCAAGAAGAACTTTACTACGAGCAGTACTTC. This sequence encodes CASSQEELYYEQYF.

This clonotype was seen repeatedly, ten times or more. The V and J genes are TRBV5-1 and TRBJ2-3; no clear D gene. Germline values: CDR1 SGHRS, CDR2 YFSETQ. CDR3 length: 14 amino acids. V was shortened by 0 bases and J by 0 bases, with 5 bases between the two germline ends. CDR3 sequence reads: CASSLATSTDTQYF. The DNA of the CDR3 is TGCGCCAGCAGCTTGGCGACTAGCACAGATACGCAGTATTTT.